This T cell receptor (beta chain) was retrieved from a study of blood T cells in healthy people across ages. Study findings and constraints: Leaving the PBMCs unsorted stopped any conclusive comparison of naive versus antigen-experienced cells.

With regard to this clonotype: Its specificity is not known. This may be a read error, as it is one base from a much larger clone.

Primed by a sample-barcoded 5' primer and a J-beta primer mix, a second PCR proceeded for about 7 to 11 cycles. TCRdb reanalysed the 5' RACE reads using MiXCR and keeps one entry per CDR3 protein. The data contain about 1.6 million distinct CDR3 sequences, about 32% of them singletons. Germline lookup yields CDR1 SGHDT and CDR2 YYEEEE. V was pared by 4 bases and J by 6 bases, with 11 bases between. The CDR3 runs 13 residues. V and J are TRBV5-6 and TRBJ2-1; weak D call: TRBD1 (7 bases). Material: blood. This clonotype was sampled from a woman aged 25 to 45 in good health. As DNA, the CDR3 is TGTGCCAGCAGCGCGGGACAGTGCAATGAGCAGTTCTTC. It specifies CASSAGQCNEQFF.